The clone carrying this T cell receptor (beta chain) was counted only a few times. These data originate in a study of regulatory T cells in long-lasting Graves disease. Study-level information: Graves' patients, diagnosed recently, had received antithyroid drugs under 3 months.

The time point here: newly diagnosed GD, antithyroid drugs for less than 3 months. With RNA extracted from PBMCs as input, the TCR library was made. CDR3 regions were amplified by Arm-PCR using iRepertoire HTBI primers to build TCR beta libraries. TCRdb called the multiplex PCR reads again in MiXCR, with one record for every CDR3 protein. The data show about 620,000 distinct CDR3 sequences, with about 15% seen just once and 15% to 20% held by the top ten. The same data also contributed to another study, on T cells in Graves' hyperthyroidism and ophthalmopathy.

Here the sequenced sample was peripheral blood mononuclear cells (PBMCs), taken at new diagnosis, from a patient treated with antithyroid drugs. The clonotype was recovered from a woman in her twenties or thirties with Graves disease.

CDR3 loop: CASSLGVRGYEQYF. CDR3 coding DNA: TGTGCCAGCAGTTTAGGGGTTAGGGGCTACGAGCAGTACTTC. The genes are TRBV27 and TRBJ2-7; D may be TRBD1 (5 bases). The CDR3 spans 14 residues. CDR1 is MNHEY, CDR2 SMNVEV, per germline (reference sequence). V was shortened by 2 bases and J by 3 bases, with 11 bases between the two germline ends.